The next 2 T cell receptor beta chains were all read from a single sample in a study of Ad26.COV2.S vaccination and SARS-CoV-2 variants. Treatment of the sample: roughly 18 received Ad26.COV2.S at low or high dose, single or two shots; about 5 received placebo; per-sample allocation not given. It was on day 63 after the first vaccine or placebo injection that samples were taken. TCRdb keeps only in-frame clones here, not all; method: immunoSEQ multiplex PCR. The repertoire holds about 350,000 clones, with approximately 86% as singletons. The sample here was peripheral blood, taken in a trial of Ad26.COV2.S vaccine versus placebo. All receptors derive from a person between 18 and 65 years old who received the Ad26.COV2.S COVID-19 vaccine or a placebo.

Only a few counts were recorded for this clone. The chain has TRBV15 and TRBJ1-1, with D hard to call. Trimming left V 5 bases short and J 1 base short, with 8 bases between. The CDR3 has 13 amino acids. Germline CDR1 and CDR2: LNHNV and YYDKDF (reference sequence). The CDR3 nucleotides read TGTGCCACCAGCTGGGGTTCGAACACTGAAGCTTTCTTT. Translating gives CATSWGSNTEAFF.

The genes are TRBV4-1 and TRBJ1-3, with 7 nucleotides matching TRBD1. Trimming removed 5 bases from V and 1 base from J; junction bases left unmatched: 11. This CDR3 is built from 17 residues. The V gene's germline CDR1 is MGHRA and CDR2 YSYEKL. DNA of the CDR3: TGCGCCAGCAGCACCGGGACAGCCAGATTGTCTGGAAACACCATATATTTT. Residues: CASSTGTARLSGNTIYF.